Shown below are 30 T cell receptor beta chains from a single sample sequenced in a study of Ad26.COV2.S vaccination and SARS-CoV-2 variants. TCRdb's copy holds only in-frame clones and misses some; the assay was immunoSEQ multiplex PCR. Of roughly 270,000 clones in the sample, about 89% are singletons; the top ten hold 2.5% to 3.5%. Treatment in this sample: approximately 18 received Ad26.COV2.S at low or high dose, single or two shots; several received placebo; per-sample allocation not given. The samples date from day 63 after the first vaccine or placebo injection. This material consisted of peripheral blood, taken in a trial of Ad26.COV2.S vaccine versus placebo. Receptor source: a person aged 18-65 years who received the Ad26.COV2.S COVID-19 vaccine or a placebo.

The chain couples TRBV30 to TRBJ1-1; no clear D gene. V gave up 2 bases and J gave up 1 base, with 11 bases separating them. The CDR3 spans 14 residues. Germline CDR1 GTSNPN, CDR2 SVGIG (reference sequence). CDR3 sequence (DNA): TGTGCCTGGAGTAAAGCCAGCCCGAACACTGAAGCTTTCTTT. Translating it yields CAWSKASPNTEAFF.

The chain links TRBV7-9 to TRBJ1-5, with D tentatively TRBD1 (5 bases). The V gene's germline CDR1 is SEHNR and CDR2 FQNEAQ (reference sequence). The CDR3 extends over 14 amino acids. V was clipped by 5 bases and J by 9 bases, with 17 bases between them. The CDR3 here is CASSPGTPGGPQHF. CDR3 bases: TGTGCCAGCAGCCCCGGGACTCCGGGGGGGCCCCAGCATTTT.

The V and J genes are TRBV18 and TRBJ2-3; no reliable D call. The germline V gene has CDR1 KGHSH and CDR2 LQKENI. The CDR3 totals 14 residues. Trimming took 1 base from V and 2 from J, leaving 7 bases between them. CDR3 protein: CASSPQTFTDTQYF. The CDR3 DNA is TGTGCCAGCTCACCACAGACTTTCACAGATACGCAGTATTTT.

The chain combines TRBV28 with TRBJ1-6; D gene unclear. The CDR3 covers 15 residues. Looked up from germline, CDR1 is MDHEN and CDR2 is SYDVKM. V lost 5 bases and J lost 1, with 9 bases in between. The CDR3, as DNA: TGTGCCAGCAGTCTAGGGTGGTCCTATAATTCACCCCTCCACTTT. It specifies CASSLGWSYNSPLHF. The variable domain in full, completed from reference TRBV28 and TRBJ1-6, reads DVKVTQSSRYLVKRTGEKVFLECVQDMDHENMFWYRQDPGLGLRLIYFSYDVKMKEKGDIPEGYSVSREKKERFSLILESASTNQTSMYLCASSLGWSYNSPLHFGNGTRLTVT.

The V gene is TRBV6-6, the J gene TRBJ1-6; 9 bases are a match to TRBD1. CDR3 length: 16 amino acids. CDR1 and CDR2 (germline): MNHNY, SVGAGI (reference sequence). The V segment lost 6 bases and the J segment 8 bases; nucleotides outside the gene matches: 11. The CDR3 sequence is CASRQSRGTGYSPLHF. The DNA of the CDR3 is TGTGCCAGCAGACAAAGTCGCGGGACAGGGTATTCACCCCTCCACTTT.

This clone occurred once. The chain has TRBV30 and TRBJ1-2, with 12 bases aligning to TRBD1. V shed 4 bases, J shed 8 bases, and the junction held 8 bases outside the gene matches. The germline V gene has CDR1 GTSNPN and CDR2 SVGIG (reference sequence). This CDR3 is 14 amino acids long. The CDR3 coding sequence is TGTGCCTGGACCCCGGGACAGGGGGCCGAAGGCTACACCTTC. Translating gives CAWTPGQGAEGYTF.

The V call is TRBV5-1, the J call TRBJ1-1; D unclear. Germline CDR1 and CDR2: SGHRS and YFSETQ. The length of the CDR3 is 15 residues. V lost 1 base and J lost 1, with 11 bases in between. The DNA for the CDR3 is TGCGCCAGCAGCTTGAGTGGGCATACGAACACTGAAGCTTTCTTT. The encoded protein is CASSLSGHTNTEAFF.

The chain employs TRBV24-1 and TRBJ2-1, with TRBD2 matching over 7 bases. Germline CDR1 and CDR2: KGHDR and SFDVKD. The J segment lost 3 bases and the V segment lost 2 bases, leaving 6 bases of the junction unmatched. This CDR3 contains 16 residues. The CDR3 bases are TGTGCCACCAGTGATTCCACCTCTAGCGGCTACAATGAGCAGTTCTTC. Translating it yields CATSDSTSSGYNEQFF.

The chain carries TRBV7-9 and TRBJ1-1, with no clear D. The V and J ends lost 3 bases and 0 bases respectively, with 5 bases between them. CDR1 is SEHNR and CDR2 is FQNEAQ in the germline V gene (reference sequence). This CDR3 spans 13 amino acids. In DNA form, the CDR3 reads TGTGCCAGCAGCTTCGGGTTGAACACTGAAGCTTTCTTT. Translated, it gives CASSFGLNTEAFF.

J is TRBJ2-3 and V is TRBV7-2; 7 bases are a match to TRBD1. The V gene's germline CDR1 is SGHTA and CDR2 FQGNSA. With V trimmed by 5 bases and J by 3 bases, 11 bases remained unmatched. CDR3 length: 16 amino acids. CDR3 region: CASSLLTGKVTDTQYF. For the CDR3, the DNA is TGTGCCAGCAGCCTACTGACAGGGAAGGTAACAGATACGCAGTATTTT.

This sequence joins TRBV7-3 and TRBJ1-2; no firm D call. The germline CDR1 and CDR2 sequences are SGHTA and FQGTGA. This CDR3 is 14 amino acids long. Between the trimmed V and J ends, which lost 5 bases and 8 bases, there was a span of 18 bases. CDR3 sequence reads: CASSPHSLSDGYTF. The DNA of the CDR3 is TGTGCCAGCAGCCCGCACAGCCTGTCGGACGGCTACACCTTC.

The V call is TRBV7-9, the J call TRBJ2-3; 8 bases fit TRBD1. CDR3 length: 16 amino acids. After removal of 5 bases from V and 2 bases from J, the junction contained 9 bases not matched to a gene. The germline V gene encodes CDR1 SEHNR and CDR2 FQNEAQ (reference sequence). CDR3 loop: CASSRTGSRNTDTQYF. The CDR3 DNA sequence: TGTGCCAGCAGCCGGACAGGGTCCAGAAACACAGATACGCAGTATTTT.

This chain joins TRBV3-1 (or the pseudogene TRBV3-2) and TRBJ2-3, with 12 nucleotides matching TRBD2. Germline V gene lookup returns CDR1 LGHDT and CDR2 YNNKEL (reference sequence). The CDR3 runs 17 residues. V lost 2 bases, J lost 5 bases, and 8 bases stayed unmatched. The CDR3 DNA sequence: TGTGCCAGCAGCCAACTTCTCCGACTAGCGGGAGTAGATACGCAGTATTTT. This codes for CASSQLLRLAGVDTQYF.

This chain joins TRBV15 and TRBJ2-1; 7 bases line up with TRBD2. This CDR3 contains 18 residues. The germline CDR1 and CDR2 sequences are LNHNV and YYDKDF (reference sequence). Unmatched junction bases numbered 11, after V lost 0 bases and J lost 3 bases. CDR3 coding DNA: TGTGCCACCAGCAGAGACCTACATAGCGGGTATGGCTACAATGAGCAGTTCTTC. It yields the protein CATSRDLHSGYGYNEQFF.

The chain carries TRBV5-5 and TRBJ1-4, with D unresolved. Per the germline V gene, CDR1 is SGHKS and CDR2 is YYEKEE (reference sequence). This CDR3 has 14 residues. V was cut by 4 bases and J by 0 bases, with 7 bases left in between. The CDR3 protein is CASSREATNEKLFF. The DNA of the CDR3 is TGTGCCAGCAGCAGAGAAGCAACTAATGAAAAACTGTTTTTT.

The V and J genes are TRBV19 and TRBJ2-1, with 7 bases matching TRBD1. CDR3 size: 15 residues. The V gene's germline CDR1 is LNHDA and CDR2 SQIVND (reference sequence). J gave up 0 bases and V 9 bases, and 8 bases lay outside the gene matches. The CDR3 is CASEKGAGSYNEQFF. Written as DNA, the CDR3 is TGTGCCAGCGAGAAGGGGGCCGGCTCCTACAATGAGCAGTTCTTC.

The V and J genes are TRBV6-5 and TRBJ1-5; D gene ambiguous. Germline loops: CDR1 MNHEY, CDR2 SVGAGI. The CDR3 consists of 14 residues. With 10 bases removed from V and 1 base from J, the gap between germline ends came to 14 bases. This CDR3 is CATSQWESNQPQHF. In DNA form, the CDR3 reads TGTGCCACCAGCCAATGGGAAAGCAATCAGCCCCAGCATTTT.

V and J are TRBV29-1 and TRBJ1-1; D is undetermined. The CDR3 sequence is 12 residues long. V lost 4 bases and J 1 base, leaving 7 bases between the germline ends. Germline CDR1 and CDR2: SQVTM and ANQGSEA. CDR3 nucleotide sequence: TGCAGCGTTGCCCTGAAGAACACTGAAGCTTTCTTT. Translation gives CSVALKNTEAFF.

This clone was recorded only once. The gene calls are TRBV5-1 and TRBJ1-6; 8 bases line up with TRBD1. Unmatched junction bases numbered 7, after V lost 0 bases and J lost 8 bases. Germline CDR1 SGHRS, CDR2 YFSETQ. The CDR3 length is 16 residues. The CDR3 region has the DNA TGCGCCAGCAGCTTGGGGAGGACAGGGTACGATTCACCCCTCCACTTT. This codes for CASSLGRTGYDSPLHF.

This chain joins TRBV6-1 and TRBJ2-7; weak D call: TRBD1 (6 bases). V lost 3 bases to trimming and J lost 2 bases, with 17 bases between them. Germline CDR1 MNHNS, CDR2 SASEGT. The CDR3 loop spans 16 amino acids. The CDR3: CASSERTATTTYEQYF. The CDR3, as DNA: TGTGCCAGCAGTGAGCGGACAGCTACAACAACCTACGAGCAGTACTTC.

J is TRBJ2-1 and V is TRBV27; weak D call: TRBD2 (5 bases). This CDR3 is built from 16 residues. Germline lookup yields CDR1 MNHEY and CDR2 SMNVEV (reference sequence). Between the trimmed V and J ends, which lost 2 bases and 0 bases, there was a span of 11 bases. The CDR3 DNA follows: TGTGCCAGCAGTTTAGCGTGGAGGCCCTCCTACAATGAGCAGTTCTTC. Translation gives CASSLAWRPSYNEQFF.

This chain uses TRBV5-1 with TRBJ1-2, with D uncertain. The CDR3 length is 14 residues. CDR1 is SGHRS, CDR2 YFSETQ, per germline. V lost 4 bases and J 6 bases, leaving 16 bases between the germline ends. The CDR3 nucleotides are TGCGCCAGCAGCATTGGACCCGCTACGGATGGCTACACCTTC. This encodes CASSIGPATDGYTF.

The CDR3 region has the DNA TGTGCCAGCAGCTCCACCCCGGGACAGTACGAGCAGTACTTC. Its translation is CASSSTPGQYEQYF. The chain couples TRBV7-2 to TRBJ2-7, with 7 positions matching TRBD1. CDR1 and CDR2 (germline): SGHTA, FQGNSA. The trim removed 4 bases at V and 4 bases at J, leaving 7 bases unmatched. The CDR3 runs 14 residues.

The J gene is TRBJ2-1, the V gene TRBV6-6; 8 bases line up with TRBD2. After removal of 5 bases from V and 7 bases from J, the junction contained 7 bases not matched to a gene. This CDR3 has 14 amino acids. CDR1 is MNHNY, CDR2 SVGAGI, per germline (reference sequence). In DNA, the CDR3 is TGTGCCAGCAGTGGAGCGGGAGTTGAGAATGAGCAGTTCTTC. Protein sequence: CASSGAGVENEQFF.

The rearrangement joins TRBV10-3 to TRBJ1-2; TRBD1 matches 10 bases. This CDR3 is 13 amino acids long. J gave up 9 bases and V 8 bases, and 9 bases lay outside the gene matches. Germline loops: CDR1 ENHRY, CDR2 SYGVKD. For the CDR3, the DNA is TGTGCCATCGCCGGGACAGGGGAGGGTCGCTACACCTTC. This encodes CAIAGTGEGRYTF.

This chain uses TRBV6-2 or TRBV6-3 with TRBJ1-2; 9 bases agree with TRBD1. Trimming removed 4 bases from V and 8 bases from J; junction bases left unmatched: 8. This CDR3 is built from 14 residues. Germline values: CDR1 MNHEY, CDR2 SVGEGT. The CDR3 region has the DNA TGTGCCAGCAGTTTCGGACAGGGGTTTGGCGGCTACACCTTC. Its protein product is CASSFGQGFGGYTF.

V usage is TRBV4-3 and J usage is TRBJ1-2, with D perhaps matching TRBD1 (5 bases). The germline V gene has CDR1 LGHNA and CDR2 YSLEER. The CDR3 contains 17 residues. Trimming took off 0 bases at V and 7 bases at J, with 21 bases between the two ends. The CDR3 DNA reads TGCGCCAGCAGCCAAGATTTGAATTTTGCAGGGTTGGGTGGCTACACCTTC. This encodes CASSQDLNFAGLGGYTF.

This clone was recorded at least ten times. In DNA, the CDR3 is TGCGCCAGCAGCTTGGTGGAGGGCCGGACCGGGGAGCTGTTTTTT. Amino acid sequence: CASSLVEGRTGELFF. The chain employs TRBV5-1 and TRBJ2-2; TRBD2 might be the D (6 bases). The V gene lost 0 bases and the J gene lost 5 bases, with 11 bases spanning the gap. The CDR3 loop spans 15 amino acids. Germline assignment: CDR1 SGHRS and CDR2 YFSETQ.

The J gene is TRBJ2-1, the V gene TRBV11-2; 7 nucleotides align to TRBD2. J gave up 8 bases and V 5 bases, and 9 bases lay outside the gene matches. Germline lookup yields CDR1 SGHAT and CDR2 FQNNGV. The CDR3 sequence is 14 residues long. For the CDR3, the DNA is TGTGCCAGCAGCCCAGTGGCAGGGAGGGATGAGCAGTTCTTC. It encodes CASSPVAGRDEQFF.

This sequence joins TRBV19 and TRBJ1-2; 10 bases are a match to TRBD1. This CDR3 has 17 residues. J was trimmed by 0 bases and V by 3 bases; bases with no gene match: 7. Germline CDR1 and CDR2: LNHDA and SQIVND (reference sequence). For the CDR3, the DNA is TGTGCCAGTAGTATCCGGGACAGGGGCCTAGCTAACTATGGCTACACCTTC. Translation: CASSIRDRGLANYGYTF. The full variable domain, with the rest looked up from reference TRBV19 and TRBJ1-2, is DGGITQSPKYLFRKEGQNVTLSCEQNLNHDAMYWYRQDPGQGLRLIYYSQIVNDFQKGDIAEGYSVSREKKESFPLTVTSAQKNPTAFYLCASSIRDRGLANYGYTFGSGTRLTVV.